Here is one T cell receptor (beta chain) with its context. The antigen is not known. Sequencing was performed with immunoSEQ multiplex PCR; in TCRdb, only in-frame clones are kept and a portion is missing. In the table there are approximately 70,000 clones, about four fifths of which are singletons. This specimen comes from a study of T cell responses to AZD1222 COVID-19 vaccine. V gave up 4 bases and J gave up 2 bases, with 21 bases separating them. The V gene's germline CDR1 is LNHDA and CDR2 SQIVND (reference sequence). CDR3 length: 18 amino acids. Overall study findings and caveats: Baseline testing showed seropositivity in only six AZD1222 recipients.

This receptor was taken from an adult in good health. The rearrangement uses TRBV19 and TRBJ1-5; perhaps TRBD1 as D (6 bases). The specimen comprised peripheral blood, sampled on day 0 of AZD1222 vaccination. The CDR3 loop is CASSTSPQTGFGNQPQHF. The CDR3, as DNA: TGTGCCAGTAGTACCTCCCCCCAGACAGGCTTCGGCAATCAGCCCCAGCATTTT. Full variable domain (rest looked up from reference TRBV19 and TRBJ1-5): DGGITQSPKYLFRKEGQNVTLSCEQNLNHDAMYWYRQDPGQGLRLIYYSQIVNDFQKGDIAEGYSVSREKKESFPLTVTSAQKNPTAFYLCASSTSPQTGFGNQPQHFGDGTRLSIL.